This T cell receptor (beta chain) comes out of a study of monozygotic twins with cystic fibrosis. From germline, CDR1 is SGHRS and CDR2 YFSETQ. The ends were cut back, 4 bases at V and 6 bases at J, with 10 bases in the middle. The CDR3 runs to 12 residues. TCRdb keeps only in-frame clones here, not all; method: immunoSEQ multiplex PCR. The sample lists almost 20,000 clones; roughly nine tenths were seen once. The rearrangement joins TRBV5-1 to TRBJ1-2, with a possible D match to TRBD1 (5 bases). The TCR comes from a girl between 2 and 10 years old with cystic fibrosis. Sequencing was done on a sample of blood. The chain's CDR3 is CASSLGTDGYTF. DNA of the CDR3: TGCGCCAGCAGCCTTGGGACGGATGGCTACACCTTC.